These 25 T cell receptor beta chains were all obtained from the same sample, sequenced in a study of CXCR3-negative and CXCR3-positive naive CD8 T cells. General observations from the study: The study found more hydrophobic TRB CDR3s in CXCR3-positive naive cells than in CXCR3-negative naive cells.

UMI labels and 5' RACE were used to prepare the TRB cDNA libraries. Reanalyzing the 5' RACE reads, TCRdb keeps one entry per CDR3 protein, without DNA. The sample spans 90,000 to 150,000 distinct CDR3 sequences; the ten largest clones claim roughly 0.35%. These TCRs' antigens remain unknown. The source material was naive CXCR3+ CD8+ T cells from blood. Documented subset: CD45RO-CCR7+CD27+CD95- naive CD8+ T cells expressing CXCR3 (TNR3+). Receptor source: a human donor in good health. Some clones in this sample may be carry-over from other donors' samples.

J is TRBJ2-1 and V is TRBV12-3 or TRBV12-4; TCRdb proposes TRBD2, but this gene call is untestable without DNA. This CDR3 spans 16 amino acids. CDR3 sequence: CASSFTSSGGYNEQFF.

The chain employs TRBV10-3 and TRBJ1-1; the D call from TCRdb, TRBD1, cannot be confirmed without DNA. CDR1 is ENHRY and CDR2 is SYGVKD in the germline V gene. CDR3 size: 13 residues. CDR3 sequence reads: CAIRTGGGTEAFF.

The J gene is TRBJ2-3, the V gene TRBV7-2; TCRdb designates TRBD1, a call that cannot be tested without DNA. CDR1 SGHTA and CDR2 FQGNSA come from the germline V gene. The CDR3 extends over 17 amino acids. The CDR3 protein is CASSLSAGSVPTDTQYF. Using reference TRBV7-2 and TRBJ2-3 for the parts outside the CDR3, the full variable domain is GAGVSQSPSNKVTEKGKDVELRCDPISGHTALYWYRQSLGQGLEFLIYFQGNSAPDKSGLPSDRFSAERTGGSVSTLTIQRTQQEDSAVYLCASSLSAGSVPTDTQYFGPGTRLTVL.

The CDR3 protein is CSARGGDGTNYGYTF. The chain carries TRBV20-1 and TRBJ1-2; TCRdb returns TRBD1, unconfirmable since there is no DNA. From germline, CDR1 is DFQATT and CDR2 SNEGSKA (reference sequence). The CDR3 sequence is 15 residues long.

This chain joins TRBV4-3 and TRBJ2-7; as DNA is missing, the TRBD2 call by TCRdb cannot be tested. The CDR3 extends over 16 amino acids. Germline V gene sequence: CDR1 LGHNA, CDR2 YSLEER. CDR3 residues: CASSQGSGGISYEQYF.

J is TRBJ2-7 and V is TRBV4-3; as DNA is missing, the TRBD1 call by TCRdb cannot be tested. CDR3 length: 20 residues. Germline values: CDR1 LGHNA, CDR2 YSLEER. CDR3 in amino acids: CASSQDYRTDWEARPYEQYF.

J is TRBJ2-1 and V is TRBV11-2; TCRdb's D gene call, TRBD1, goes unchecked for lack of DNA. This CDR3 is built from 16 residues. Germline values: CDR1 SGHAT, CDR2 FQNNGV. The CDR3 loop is CASSFGVAPSYNEQFF.

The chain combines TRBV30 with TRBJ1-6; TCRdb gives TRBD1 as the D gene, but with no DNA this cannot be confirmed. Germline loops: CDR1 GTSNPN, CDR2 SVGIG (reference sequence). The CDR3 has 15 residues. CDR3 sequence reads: CAWSVMGRGPSPLHF.

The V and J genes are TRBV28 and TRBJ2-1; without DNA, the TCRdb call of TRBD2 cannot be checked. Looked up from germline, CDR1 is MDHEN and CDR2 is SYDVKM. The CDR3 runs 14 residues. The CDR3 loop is CASSPGLAYNEQFF. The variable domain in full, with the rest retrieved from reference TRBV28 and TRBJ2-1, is DVKVTQSSRYLVKRTGEKVFLECVQDMDHENMFWYRQDPGLGLRLIYFSYDVKMKEKGDIPEGYSVSREKKERFSLILESASTNQTSMYLCASSPGLAYNEQFFGPGTRLTVL.

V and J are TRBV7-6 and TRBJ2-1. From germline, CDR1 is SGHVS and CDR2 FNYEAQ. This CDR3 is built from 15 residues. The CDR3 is CASSQAISSYNAQFF.

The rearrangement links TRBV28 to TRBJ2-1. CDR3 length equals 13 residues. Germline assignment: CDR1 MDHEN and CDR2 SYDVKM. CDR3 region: CASSLTQYNEQFF.

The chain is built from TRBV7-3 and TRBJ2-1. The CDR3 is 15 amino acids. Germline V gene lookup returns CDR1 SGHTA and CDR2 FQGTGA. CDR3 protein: CASSLAMTAYNEQFF.

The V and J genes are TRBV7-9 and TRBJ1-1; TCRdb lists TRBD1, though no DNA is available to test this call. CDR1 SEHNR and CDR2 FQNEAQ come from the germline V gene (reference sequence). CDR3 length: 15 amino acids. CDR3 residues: CASSGDTPPGTEAFF.

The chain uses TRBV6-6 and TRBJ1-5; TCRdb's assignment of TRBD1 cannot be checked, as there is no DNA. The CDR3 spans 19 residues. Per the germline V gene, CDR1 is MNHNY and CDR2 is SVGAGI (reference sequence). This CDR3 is CASSYPDGQGELSNQPQHF.

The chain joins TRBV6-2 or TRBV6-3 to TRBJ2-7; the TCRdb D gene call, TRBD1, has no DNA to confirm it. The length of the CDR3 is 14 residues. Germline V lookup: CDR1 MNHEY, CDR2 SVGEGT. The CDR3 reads CASSSGTATYEQYF.

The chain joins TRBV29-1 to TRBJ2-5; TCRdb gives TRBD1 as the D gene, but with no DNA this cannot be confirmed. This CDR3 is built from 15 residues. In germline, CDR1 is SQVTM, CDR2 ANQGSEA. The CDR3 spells CSASDPTGLQETQYF.

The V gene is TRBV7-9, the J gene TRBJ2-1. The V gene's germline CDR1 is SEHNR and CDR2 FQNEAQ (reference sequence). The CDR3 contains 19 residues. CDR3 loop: CASSSGTAEIASSYNEQFF.

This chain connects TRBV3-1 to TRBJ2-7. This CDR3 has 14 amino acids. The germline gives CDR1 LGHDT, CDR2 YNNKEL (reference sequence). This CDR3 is CASSPKGGTYEQYF.

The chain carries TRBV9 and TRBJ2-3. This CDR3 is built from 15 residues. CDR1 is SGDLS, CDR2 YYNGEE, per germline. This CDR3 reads CASSVTGVSTDTQYF.

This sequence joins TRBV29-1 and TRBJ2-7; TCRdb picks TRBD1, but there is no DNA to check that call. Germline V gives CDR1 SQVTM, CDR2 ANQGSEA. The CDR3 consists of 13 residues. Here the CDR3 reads CSVVSPGPYEQYF.

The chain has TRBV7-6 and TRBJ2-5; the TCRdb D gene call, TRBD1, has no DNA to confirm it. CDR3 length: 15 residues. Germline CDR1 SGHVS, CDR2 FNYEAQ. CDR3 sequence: CASSQLAWGKETQYF.

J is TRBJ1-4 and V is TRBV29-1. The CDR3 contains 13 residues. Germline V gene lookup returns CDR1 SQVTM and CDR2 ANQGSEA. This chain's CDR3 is CSVLEGNNEKLFF.

CDR3 region: CASSSGDRELDEQYF. The chain uses TRBV12-3 or TRBV12-4 and TRBJ2-7; TCRdb's D call of TRBD1 is untestable without DNA. The CDR3 is 15 amino acids.

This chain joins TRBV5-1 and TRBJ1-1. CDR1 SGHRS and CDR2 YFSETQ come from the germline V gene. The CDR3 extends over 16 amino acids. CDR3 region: CASSLETPYMNTEAFF. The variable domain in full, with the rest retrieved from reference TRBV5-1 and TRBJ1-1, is KAGVTQTPRYLIKTRGQQVTLSCSPISGHRSVSWYQQTPGQGLQFLFEYFSETQRNKGNFPGRFSGRQFSNSRSEMNVSTLELGDSALYLCASSLETPYMNTEAFFGQGTRLTVV.

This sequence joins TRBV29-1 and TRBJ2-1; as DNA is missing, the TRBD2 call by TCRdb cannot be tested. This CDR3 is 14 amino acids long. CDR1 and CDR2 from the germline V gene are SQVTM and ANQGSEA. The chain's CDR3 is CSVEFAGGQDEQFF.